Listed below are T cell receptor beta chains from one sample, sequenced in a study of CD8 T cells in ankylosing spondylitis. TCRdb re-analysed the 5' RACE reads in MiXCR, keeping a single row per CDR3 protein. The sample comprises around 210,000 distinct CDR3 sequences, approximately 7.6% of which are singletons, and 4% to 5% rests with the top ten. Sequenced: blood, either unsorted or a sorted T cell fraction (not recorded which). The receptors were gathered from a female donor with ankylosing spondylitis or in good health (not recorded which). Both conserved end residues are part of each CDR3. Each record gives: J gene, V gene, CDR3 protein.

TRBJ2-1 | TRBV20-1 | CSARGRTVRFSYNEQFF
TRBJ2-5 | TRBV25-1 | CASSDRQLAGQYF
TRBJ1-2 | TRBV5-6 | CASSLALYQPYGYTF
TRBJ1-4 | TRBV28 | CAVWAQTNEKLFF
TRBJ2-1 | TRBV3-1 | CASSQASGSGNEQFF
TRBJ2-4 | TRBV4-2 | CASSPAGLGAEGKNIQYF
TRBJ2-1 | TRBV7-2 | CASRGREGLNEQFF
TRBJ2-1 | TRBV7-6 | CASSYSGGRVRFEQFF
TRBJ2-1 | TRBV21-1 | CASSTRTSGTYNEQFF
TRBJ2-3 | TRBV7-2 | CASSFPDNRGYF
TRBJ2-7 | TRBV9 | CASSPTSGPKGEQYF
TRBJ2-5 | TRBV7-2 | CASSLPGGVGRETQYF
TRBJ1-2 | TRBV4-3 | CASSQEGWQGLGGYTF
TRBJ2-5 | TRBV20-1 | CSAGPWTSGQETQYF
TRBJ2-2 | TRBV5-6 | CASSPGRAKWNTGELFF
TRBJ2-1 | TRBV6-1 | CTSSEALAGGSDEQFF
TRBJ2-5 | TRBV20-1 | CSARPGLAVFETQYF
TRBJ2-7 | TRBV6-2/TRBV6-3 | CASSRTGTEQYF
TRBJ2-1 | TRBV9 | CASSPLGRGYEQFF
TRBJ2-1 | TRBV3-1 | CASTKLGGGEPSSYNEQFF
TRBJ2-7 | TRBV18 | CASSPFGGGEQYF
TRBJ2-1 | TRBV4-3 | CASSQGLGYYNEQFF
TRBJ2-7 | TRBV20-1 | CSASPSGSILEQYF
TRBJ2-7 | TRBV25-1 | CASSVDGGEQYF
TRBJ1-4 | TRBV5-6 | CATGDRAGKLFF
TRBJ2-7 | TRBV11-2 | CASSWSYPKNEQYF
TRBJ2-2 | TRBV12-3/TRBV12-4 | CASRADRGPNTGELFF